This TCR beta chain was obtained from a study of human T cells and chemical hapten exposure. Background on the study: DPC (0.01%) was patch tested on the upper back and read at 6 days. Study observations and caveats: Expanded TCRs formed significantly more large CDR3 similarity clusters than controls. Having alopecia, the donors may differ immunologically from healthy people.

This clonotype has a count of ten or more. Its cognate antigen is unknown. Time point here: pre-sensitization, week 0. Documented treatment: therapeutic diphenylcyclopropenone sensitization with weekly scalp DPC. Drawing of blood took place ahead of applying each patch test. TCRdb used MiXCR to reprocess the RACE reads, holding one entry per CDR3 protein. The sample records fewer than 70,000 distinct CDR3 sequences, around 9.9% being singletons. Germline V gene lookup returns CDR1 SGHTA and CDR2 FQGNSA. CDR3 length: 16 amino acids. V lost 5 bases, J lost 1 base, and 9 bases stayed unmatched. The V gene is TRBV7-2, the J gene TRBJ2-3, with TRBD1 matching over 7 bases. This TCR was sampled from a woman between 50 and 59 years old with alopecia areata. Some clones in this sample may be carry-over from other donors' samples. Source: whole blood, taken in connection with sensitization to the hapten diphenylcyclopropenone (DPC). The CDR3 DNA reads TGTGCCAGCAGCGCCCTGACAGGGATCGGCACAGATACGCAGTATTTT. It yields the protein CASSALTGIGTDTQYF.